These T cell receptor beta chains were read from a single sample in a study of lymphopenia after photon versus proton radiotherapy. TCRdb keeps only in-frame clones here, not all; method: immunoSEQ multiplex PCR. The sample records around 53,000 clones, approximately 82% being singletons. Sequencing was performed on peripheral blood, taken from a patient treated with photon-based radiotherapy. The receptor source for this set is a man in his forties or fifties with gastric cancer. The CDR3 runs from the conserved cysteine through the conserved F or W. The D gene is left open where the match is weak. The listing skips clone size in some rows; elsewhere it reads once, few, many or a size class.

TRBJ1-5,few,.,TRBV5-5,TGTGCCAGCAGCCACGGGGGAAACAATCAGCCCCAGCATTTT,CASSHGGNNQPQHF
TRBJ1-2,.,TRBD1,TRBV7-8,TGTGCCAGCAGCCAACGAAATCGGGGACAGGGTGGGGGCTACACCTTC,CASSQRNRGQGGGYTF
TRBJ2-7,.,TRBD1,TRBV7-6,TGTGCCAGCAGCTTAGCCCCAGGGGGCAGGTACGAGCAGTACTTC,CASSLAPGGRYEQYF
TRBJ2-1,once,TRBD2,TRBV18,TGTGCCAGCTCACCAGTCGATAAGCGGGAGAGTGAGCAGTTCTTC,CASSPVDKRESEQFF
TRBJ1-5,medium-sized,TRBD1,TRBV27,TGTGCCAGCAGTTTATCGACAGGGGGCGTTCAGCCCCAGCATTTT,CASSLSTGGVQPQHF
TRBJ1-1,.,.,TRBV6-6,TGTGCCAGCAGTTACCTCACATTGGCGGAGACTGAAGCTTTCTTT,CASSYLTLAETEAFF
TRBJ1-1,.,.,TRBV28,TGTGCCAGCTCCATAAGGACGAACACTGAAGCTTTCTTT,CASSIRTNTEAFF
TRBJ2-7,.,TRBD1,TRBV7-2,TGTGCCAGCAGCTTAGCCGGGACAGGGGTGATTTTCGAGCAGTACTTC,CASSLAGTGVIFEQYF
TRBJ2-6,.,.,TRBV9,TGTGCCAGCAGGTCACCTGGGGCCAACGTCCTGACTTTC,CASRSPGANVLTF
TRBJ2-2,.,TRBD1,TRBV2,TGTGCCAGCAGCGCGGGACAGGTCCTCCCCGGGGAGCTGTTTTTT,CASSAGQVLPGELFF
TRBJ2-7,.,TRBD2,TRBV30,TGTGCCTGGAGTAGAGGGCTAGCGGGACAATCCTACGAGCAGTACTTC,CAWSRGLAGQSYEQYF
TRBJ2-2,.,TRBD2,TRBV7-2,TGTGCCAGCAGCAAACCAAGCGGGACGAACACCGGGGAGCTGTTTTTT,CASSKPSGTNTGELFF
TRBJ2-2,.,.,TRBV19,TGTGCCAGTAAGAGGCCCCAGGGAGCGACCGGGGAGCTGTTTTTT,CASKRPQGATGELFF
TRBJ2-3,.,.,TRBV7-2,TGTGCCAGCAGCTTAACGGACTCCATCACAGATACGCAGTATTTT,CASSLTDSITDTQYF
TRBJ2-2,.,.,TRBV19,TGTGCCAGTACTCCGGGACACCAGAGGAGGCTGGTCGGGGAGCTGTTTTTT,CASTPGHQRRLVGELFF
TRBJ1-2,.,.,TRBV2,TGTGCCAGCAGTCTCCCGAGTGGAGGCTACACCTTC,CASSLPSGGYTF
TRBJ2-7,.,.,TRBV27,TGTGCCAGCAGTTGGGATACTATCGGTCGAGAGCAGTACTTC,CASSWDTIGREQYF
TRBJ1-1,.,.,TRBV2,TGTGCCAGCAGTTTGGTTGGGAACACTGAAGCTTTCTTT,CASSLVGNTEAFF
TRBJ2-1,.,.,TRBV25-1,TGTGCCAGCAGTGAATCTGGGGGTACCCGAGAGCAGTTCTTC,CASSESGGTREQFF
TRBJ2-1,.,TRBD2,TRBV5-6,TGTGCCAGCAGCGATCTTAGCGGGAGGGGCCATGAGCAGTTCTTC,CASSDLSGRGHEQFF
TRBJ2-1,.,TRBD1,TRBV2,TGTGCCAGCAGTGAGTTGACAGGGTTAACCCCACATGAGCAGTTCTTC,CASSELTGLTPHEQFF
TRBJ2-5,.,.,TRBV7-3,TGTGCCAGCAGCTTATCGTCGGGTGTCCGTGGGACCCAGTACTTC,CASSLSSGVRGTQYF
TRBJ2-2,once,.,TRBV5-4,TGTGCCAGCAGCCCCATCGCGAACACCGGGGAGCTGTTTTTT,CASSPIANTGELFF
TRBJ2-1,.,TRBD2,TRBV9,TGTGCCAGCAGCGGTATGGGACTAGCGGGAGTCGATGAGCAGTTCTTC,CASSGMGLAGVDEQFF
TRBJ2-3,many,.,TRBV18,TGTGCCAGCTCACCAGAGGACAGTGGCACAGATACGCAGTATTTT,CASSPEDSGTDTQYF
TRBJ1-2,many,TRBD1,TRBV10-3,TGTGCCATCAACCGGGACAGCAATTTTGGCTACACCTTC,CAINRDSNFGYTF
TRBJ2-5,.,.,TRBV5-4,TGTGCCAGCAGCGCACGGGTCCAAGAGACCCAGTACTTC,CASSARVQETQYF
TRBJ1-3,.,.,TRBV29-1,TGCAGCGTTGAATGGGGAAACACCATATATTTT,CSVEWGNTIYF
TRBJ1-3,.,.,TRBV28,TGTGCCAGCAGTTTAAGGGGGGGCACCATATATTTT,CASSLRGGTIYF
TRBJ1-1,.,TRBD1,TRBV5-5,TGTGCCAGCAGCTTGAACAGGGGAGCTTTCTTT,CASSLNRGAFF
TRBJ2-7,.,.,TRBV28,TGTGCCAGCAGTTTTGGGGGGCTCGACGAGCAGTACTTC,CASSFGGLDEQYF
TRBJ2-1,.,TRBD2,TRBV19,TGTGCCAGTAGGGGGGTTGAGCGGGGACACAATGAGCAGTTCTTC,CASRGVERGHNEQFF
TRBJ2-1,.,.,TRBV9,TGTGCCAGCAGCGAGGCCGGGACAAAGGAGAATGAGCAGTTCTTC,CASSEAGTKENEQFF
TRBJ2-5,.,.,TRBV5-1,TGCGCCAGCAGCTTCCTCACAGGGACAGAGACCCAGTACTTC,CASSFLTGTETQYF
TRBJ2-5,.,TRBD2,TRBV5-1,TGCGCCAGCAGCTCCCGTCAGACTAGCGGGAGTGGGGAGACCCAGTACTTC,CASSSRQTSGSGETQYF
TRBJ2-3,once,.,TRBV5-8,TGTGCCAGCATTCGGTTTCTCACAGATACGCAGTATTTT,CASIRFLTDTQYF
TRBJ1-5,.,.,TRBV6-6,TGTGCCAGCAGCCAAGACACCTACAATCAGCCCCAGCATTTT,CASSQDTYNQPQHF
TRBJ2-1,.,.,TRBV11-3,TGTGCCAGCAGCTTGGCGGGACTGGACTACAATGAGCAGTTCTTC,CASSLAGLDYNEQFF
TRBJ2-7,.,.,TRBV30,TGTGCCTGGAGTGTTAACAGGCCCCACTACGAGCAGTACTTC,CAWSVNRPHYEQYF
TRBJ1-1,.,.,TRBV15,TGTGCCACCAGCAGAGGGGGGGGAGTCACTGAAGCTTTCTTT,CATSRGGGVTEAFF
TRBJ1-2,.,.,TRBV6-1,TGTGCCAGCAGTGAGGGGACGGTGGGTGGCTACACCTTC,CASSEGTVGGYTF
TRBJ2-7,.,TRBD1,TRBV5-1,TGCGCCAGCAGGGTTACAGGGGACGCCTACGAGCAGTACTTC,CASRVTGDAYEQYF
TRBJ2-5,.,TRBD2,TRBV25-1,TGTGCCAGCAGGGGACGAATCGGGGGAGGGGCCGAGACCCAGTACTTC,CASRGRIGGGAETQYF
TRBJ2-6,.,.,TRBV5-5,TGTGCCAGCAGCTTGGTCCCGGCAGGGTGGAGCTCTGGGGCCAACGTCCTGACTTTC,CASSLVPAGWSSGANVLTF
TRBJ2-5,.,TRBD2,TRBV7-2,TGTGCCAGCAGCCCCGGGGGGGCCATGGAGACCCAGTACTTC,CASSPGGAMETQYF
TRBJ2-1,.,TRBD2,TRBV7-2,TGTGCCAGCAGCTTACGTGGCAGGCTAGCGGGAGCCCTTTACAATGAGCAGTTCTTC,CASSLRGRLAGALYNEQFF
TRBJ2-1,.,TRBD1,TRBV5-1,TGCGCCAGCAGCTTGGGTGGACAGGGGACCAATGAGCAGTTCTTC,CASSLGGQGTNEQFF
TRBJ1-1,.,TRBD1,TRBV7-2,TGTGCCAGCAGCCCCGACAGGGGGCGCGTCACTGAAGCTTTCTTT,CASSPDRGRVTEAFF
TRBJ2-1,.,TRBD2,TRBV6-6,TGTGCCAGCAAAGGGACTAGCGGGAGTTCGGGCAATGAGCAGTTCTTC,CASKGTSGSSGNEQFF
TRBJ2-3,.,TRBD1,TRBV18,TGTGCCAGCTCATCCTCGACAGGGGCGGTAGATACGCAGTATTTT,CASSSSTGAVDTQYF